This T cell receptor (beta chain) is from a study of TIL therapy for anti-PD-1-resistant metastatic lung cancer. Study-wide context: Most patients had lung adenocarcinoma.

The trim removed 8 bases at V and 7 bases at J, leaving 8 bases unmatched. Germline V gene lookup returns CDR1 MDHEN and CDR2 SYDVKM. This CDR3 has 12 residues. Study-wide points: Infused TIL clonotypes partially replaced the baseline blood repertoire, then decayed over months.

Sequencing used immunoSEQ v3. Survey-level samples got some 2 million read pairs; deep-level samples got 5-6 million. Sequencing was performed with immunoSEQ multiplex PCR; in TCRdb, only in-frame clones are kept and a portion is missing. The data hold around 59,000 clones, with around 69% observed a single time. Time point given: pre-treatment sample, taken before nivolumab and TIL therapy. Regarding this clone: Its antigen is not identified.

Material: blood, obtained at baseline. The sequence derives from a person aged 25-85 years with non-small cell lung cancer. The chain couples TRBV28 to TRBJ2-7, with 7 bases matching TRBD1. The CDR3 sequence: CASSNARGEQYF. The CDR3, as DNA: TGTGCCAGCTCAAACGCCAGGGGGGAGCAGTACTTC.